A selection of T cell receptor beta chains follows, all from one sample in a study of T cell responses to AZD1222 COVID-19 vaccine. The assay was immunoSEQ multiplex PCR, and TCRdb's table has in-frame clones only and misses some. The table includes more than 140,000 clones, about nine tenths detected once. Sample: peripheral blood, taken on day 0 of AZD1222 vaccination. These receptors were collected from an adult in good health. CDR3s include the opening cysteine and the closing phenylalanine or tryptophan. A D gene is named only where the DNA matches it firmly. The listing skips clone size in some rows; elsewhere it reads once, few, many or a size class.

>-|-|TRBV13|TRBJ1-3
CASTYWNSGNTIYF
TGTGCCAGCACCTACTGGAATTCTGGAAACACCATATATTTT
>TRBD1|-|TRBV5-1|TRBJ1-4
CASSPDTGGVNEKLFF
TGCGCCAGCAGCCCTGATACAGGGGGCGTTAATGAAAAACTGTTTTTT
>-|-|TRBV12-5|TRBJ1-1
CASGLVLSGATMNTEAFF
TGTGCTAGTGGTTTGGTACTTTCGGGCGCTACAATGAACACTGAAGCTTTCTTT
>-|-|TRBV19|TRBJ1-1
CASSITRVNTEAFF
TGTGCCAGTAGTATAACCAGGGTAAACACTGAAGCTTTCTTT
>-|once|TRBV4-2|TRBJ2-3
CASSQDPPIPGYTDTQYF
TGTGCCAGCAGCCAAGATCCCCCAATCCCGGGCTACACAGATACGCAGTATTTT
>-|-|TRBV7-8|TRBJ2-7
CASSPDGYSYEQYF
TGTGCCAGCAGCCCAGACGGGTACTCCTACGAGCAGTACTTC
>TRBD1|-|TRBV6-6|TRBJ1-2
CASSLQDRTNYGYTF
TGTGCCAGCAGTCTCCAGGACAGGACCAACTATGGCTACACCTTC
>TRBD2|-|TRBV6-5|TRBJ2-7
CASRASGRAQYF
TGTGCCAGCAGAGCTAGCGGGAGGGCCCAGTACTTC
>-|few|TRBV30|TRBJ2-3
CAWRVSPGRDTQYF
TGTGCCTGGAGGGTTTCGCCGGGCCGAGATACGCAGTATTTT
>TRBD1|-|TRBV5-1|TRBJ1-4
CASSLGGTANEKLFF
TGCGCCAGCAGCTTGGGGGGGACAGCTAATGAAAAACTGTTTTTT
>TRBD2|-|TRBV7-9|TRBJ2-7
CASSPLGTRGTYEQYF
TGTGCCAGCAGCCCCTTGGGGACTAGAGGAACCTACGAGCAGTACTTC
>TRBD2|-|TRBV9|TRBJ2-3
CASSARPGPREGTDTQYF
TGTGCCAGCAGCGCCCGACCGGGGCCTAGGGAGGGGACAGATACGCAGTATTTT
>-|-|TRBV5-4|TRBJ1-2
CASSLGPRQGDGYTF
TGTGCCAGCAGCTTGGGCCCCAGGCAGGGTGATGGCTACACCTTC
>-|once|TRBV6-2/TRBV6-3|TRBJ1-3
CASSYSTTPRGGSGNTIYF
TGTGCCAGCAGTTACTCGACCACTCCCCGAGGGGGATCCGGAAACACCATATATTTT
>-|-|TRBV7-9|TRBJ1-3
CASILFGMSSGNTIYF
TGTGCCAGCATCCTCTTCGGCATGAGCTCTGGAAACACCATATATTTT
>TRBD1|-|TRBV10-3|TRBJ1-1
CAISRTGGTEAFF
TGTGCCATCAGCCGGACAGGGGGTACTGAAGCTTTCTTT
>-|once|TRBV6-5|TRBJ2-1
CASSHRTDNEQFF
TGTGCCAGCAGTCACCGGACAGACAATGAGCAGTTCTTC
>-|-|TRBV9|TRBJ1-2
CASSPQNGLPSSGYTF
TGTGCCAGCAGCCCCCAGAATGGGTTACCATCATCTGGCTACACCTTC
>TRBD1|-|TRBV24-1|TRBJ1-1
CATSDQLPGQVMNTEAFF
TGTGCCACCAGTGATCAACTCCCGGGACAGGTTATGAACACTGAAGCTTTCTTT
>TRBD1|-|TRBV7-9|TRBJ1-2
CASTGFGQGKHGYTF
TGTGCCAGCACCGGATTCGGACAGGGAAAACATGGCTACACCTTC
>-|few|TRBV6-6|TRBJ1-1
CASRDTEAFF
TGTGCCAGCAGGGACACTGAAGCTTTCTTT
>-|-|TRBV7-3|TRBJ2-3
CASSLTGGGDTQYF
TGTGCCAGCAGCTTAACGGGAGGTGGAGATACGCAGTATTTT